This TCR beta chain was sequenced during a study of T cell responses to AZD1222 COVID-19 vaccine (dated by TCRdb to about 2021). As for the study more broadly: AZD1222 recipients with second doses at about 4 weeks or about 12 weeks were pooled, because spike-specific TCR depth and breadth did not differ between schedules. Trial participants were enrolled by age into subgroups of 18-55, 56-69 and 70-plus years, and about 150, 27 and 61 TCR-sequenced participants, respectively, were included in these subgroups. TCR sequencing was performed for over 230 trial participants, of whom around 200 were given two doses of AZD1222 and around 26 were given two doses of MenACWY control vaccine.

What this sample's time point label stands for: baseline before first vaccination. The vaccinee samples were drawn from two UK trials, COV001 and COV002, one of which was a single-blind randomized controlled phase 2/3 trial testing AZD1222 (ChAdOx1 nCoV-19) in healthy adults. For TCRbeta chain sequencing, PBMC samples from trial participants were taken at day 0 and at day 28 after the second dose. Between the V and J ends, shortened by 2 bases and 4 bases respectively, the junction contains 5 bases. The germline V gene sets CDR1 to SNHLY and CDR2 to FYNNEI. The CDR3 covers 12 residues, taking in both the cysteine and the phenylalanine. This entry keeps only the CDR3 DNA: 36 bases, framed from base 1. The full study reports these points: Epitopes outside the regions mutated in the B.1.351 and B.1.1.7 variants were reportedly recognized by nearly half of the unique spike-specific TCRs. Vaccine-associated CD4 TCRs spanned the whole spike protein, with dominant responses in regions 160-218 and 743-854. In the small 56-69-year group, the increase in depth fell short of significance, most likely because of low power. Because no day 14 peak-response samples were available, the repertoires could be characterized only after the peak T cell response. Conclusions about previously exposed vaccinees are limited, since just 5 or 6 AZD1222 recipients were seropositive for SARS-CoV-2 at baseline. After two AZD1222 doses, both the breadth and the depth of spike-specific TCRs were significantly higher than at day 0 and than in MenACWY recipients. Participants were mostly white British and included more females than males, and it was suggested by the authors that clonal diversity may have been underestimated.

The CDR3 regions of human TCRbeta chains were analyzed by immunosequencing. The study's own analysis went as follows. TCRs in the repertoires were matched against a reference library of SARS-CoV-2-specific TCRs that had been generated with the MIRA antigen-specificity platform. Breadth meant the fraction of unique TCRs that were SARS-CoV-2-associated, whereas depth meant the fraction of total T cells that were SARS-CoV-2-associated. Using the MIRA data, each spike-specific TCR was mapped to the spike region that the TCR reacts to and placed in a CD4 or CD8 class. Log10-transformed breadth and depth values were compared by one-way ANOVA with Sidak's multiple comparisons tests. Held by TCRdb, this immuneACCESS table contains in-frame sequences only and omits some clones. Under half of the omission traces to an unresolved V gene where checked; the cause of the rest is unknown. The DNA gave D and trimming, while V, J and clone size come from that table. The sample table lists 120,000 to 150,000 clones, approximately 88% of them with a count of one. The ten largest clonotypes hold 2.5% to 3% of the sample.

A remark on this clone: Its recognized antigen is unknown. Base quality data are lacking; no much larger clone is found one base away.

The rearranged segments are TRBV2 and TRBJ1-2; there is no confident call for the D gene. The sequencing here drew on peripheral blood, taken on day 0 of AZD1222 vaccination. The origin of this receptor is an adult in good health. The DNA reads as follows: TGTGCCAGCAGTGAACCGCCCTATGGCTACACCTTC. The encoded protein is CASSEPPYGYTF.